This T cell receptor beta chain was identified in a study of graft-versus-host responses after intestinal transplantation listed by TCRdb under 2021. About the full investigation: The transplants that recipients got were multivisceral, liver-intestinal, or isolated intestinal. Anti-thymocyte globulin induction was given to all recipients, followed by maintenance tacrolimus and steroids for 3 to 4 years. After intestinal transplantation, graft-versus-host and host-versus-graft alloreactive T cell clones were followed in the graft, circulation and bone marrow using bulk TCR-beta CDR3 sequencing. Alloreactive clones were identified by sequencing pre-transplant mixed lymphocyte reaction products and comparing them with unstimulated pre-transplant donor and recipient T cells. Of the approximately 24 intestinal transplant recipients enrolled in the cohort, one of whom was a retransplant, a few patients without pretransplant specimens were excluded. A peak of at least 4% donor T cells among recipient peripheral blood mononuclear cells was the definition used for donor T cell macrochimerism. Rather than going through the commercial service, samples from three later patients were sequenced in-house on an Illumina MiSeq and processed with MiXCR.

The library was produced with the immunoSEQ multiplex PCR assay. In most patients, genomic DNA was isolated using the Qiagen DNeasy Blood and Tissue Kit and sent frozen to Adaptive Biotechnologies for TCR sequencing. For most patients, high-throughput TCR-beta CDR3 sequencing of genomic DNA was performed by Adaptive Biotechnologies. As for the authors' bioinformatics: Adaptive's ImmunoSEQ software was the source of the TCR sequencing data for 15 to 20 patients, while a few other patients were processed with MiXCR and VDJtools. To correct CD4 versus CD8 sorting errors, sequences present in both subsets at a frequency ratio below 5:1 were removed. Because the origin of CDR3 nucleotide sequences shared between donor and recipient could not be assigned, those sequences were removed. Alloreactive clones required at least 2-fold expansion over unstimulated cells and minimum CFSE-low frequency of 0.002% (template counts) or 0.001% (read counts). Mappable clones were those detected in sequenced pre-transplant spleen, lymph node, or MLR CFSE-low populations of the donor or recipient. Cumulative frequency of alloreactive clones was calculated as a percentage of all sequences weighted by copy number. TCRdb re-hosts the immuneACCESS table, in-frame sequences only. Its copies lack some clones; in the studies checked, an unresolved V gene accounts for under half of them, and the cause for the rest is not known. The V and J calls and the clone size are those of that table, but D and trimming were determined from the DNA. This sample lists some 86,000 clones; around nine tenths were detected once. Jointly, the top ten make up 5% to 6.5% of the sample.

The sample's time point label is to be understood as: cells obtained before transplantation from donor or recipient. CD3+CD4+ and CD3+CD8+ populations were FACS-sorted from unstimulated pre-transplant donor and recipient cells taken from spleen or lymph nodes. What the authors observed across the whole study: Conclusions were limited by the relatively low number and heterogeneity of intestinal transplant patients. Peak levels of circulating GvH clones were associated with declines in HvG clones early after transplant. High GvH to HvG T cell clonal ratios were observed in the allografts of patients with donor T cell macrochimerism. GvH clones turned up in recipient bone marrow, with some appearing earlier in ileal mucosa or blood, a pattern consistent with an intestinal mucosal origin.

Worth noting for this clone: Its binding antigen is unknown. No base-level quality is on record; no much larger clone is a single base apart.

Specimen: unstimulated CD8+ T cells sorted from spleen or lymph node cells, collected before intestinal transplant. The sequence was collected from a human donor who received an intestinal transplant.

Here the CDR3 is given as CASSLSGLVISQYF. In nucleotide form, the sequence is TGTGCCAGCAGTTTATCAGGACTCGTAATCTCGCAGTATTTT. The sequence links TRBV27 to TRBJ2-3; TRBD2 is a possible D gene, resting on 5 matching bases. CDR1 and CDR2, looked up from the germline V gene (reference sequence), are MNHEY and SMNVEV. From the cysteine through the phenylalanine, the CDR3 covers 14 amino acids. Kept here is only the CDR3 DNA, which spans 42 bases and is read in frame from base 1. V lost 0 bases and J lost 10 bases; the stretch between them is 14 bases long.